Shown below are 21 T cell receptor beta chains from a single sample sequenced in a study of blood T cells in healthy people across ages. A second PCR, run for about 7 to 12 cycles, used a sample-barcoded 5' primer plus a J-beta primer mix. TCRdb processed the 5' RACE reads anew with MiXCR; each CDR3 protein has one entry. The sample yields roughly 1,500,000 distinct CDR3 sequences, around two fifths seen once. Sequenced: blood. Receptors originate from a woman younger than 30 in good health.

The J gene is TRBJ1-5, the V gene TRBV5-1, with 9 nucleotides matching TRBD1. CDR3 length equals 15 residues. Trimming removed 1 base from V and 5 bases from J; junction bases left unmatched: 4. CDR1 is SGHRS, CDR2 YFSETQ, per germline. Written as DNA, the CDR3 is TGCGCCAGCAGCTTGACGACAGGGGGTGATCAGCCCCAGCATTTT. It codes for CASSLTTGGDQPQHF.

The rearrangement joins TRBV5-5 to TRBJ2-1; 8 positions match TRBD2. The germline V gene encodes CDR1 SGHKS and CDR2 YYEKEE (reference sequence). The CDR3 spans 15 residues. With 2 bases clipped from V and 7 bases from J, the junction kept 8 bases outside the gene matches. The CDR3 DNA reads TGTGCCAGCAGCTTTCAAGCGGGAGCGGGGAATGAGCAGTTCTTC. Protein: CASSFQAGAGNEQFF. The full variable domain, with the rest looked up from reference TRBV5-5 and TRBJ2-1, is DAGVTQSPTHLIKTRGQQVTLRCSPISGHKSVSWYQQVLGQGPQFIFQYYEKEERGRGNFPDRFSARQFPNYSSELNVNALLLGDSALYLCASSFQAGAGNEQFFGPGTRLTVL.

CDR3 coding DNA: TGCGCCAGCAGCCCAGGACGAGAGAGAAACACCATATATTTT. It translates to CASSPGRERNTIYF. The chain links TRBV5-1 to TRBJ1-3; D ambiguous. The CDR3 sequence is 14 residues long. Per the germline V gene, CDR1 is SGHRS and CDR2 is YFSETQ. With 4 bases removed from V and 5 bases from J, the gap between germline ends came to 13 bases.

The rearrangement joins TRBV27 to TRBJ2-3, with D possibly TRBD2 on 6 matching bases. This CDR3 spans 16 amino acids. V was pared by 5 bases and J by 0 bases, with 15 bases between. The V gene's germline CDR1 is MNHEY and CDR2 SMNVEV (reference sequence). DNA of the CDR3: TGTGCCAGCAGTAACGGTGGGGACTGGAGCACAGATACGCAGTATTTT. It codes for CASSNGGDWSTDTQYF.

The rearrangement joins TRBV18 to TRBJ2-7; D is tentatively TRBD1 or TRBD2 (7 bases each). V dropped 5 bases and J dropped 0 bases, with 14 bases sitting between them. CDR3 length equals 15 residues. CDR1 and CDR2 from the germline V gene are KGHSH and LQKENI. The DNA for the CDR3 is TGTGCCAGCTCAACCCAGGGGGGGTCCTCCTACGAGCAGTACTTC. It translates to CASSTQGGSSYEQYF.

This clonotype was found a few times. The chain recombines TRBV12-3 or TRBV12-4 with TRBJ2-3, with 8 positions matching TRBD2. This CDR3 has 16 residues. The ends lost 1 base at V and 3 bases at J; junction bases unmatched: 6. This CDR3 is CASSLDPGLGTDTQYF. In DNA form, the CDR3 reads TGTGCCAGCAGTTTAGACCCGGGACTAGGAACAGATACGCAGTATTTT.

This clonotype was picked up a small number of times. This chain connects TRBV28 to TRBJ2-7, with a possible D match to TRBD1 (6 bases). Germline lookup yields CDR1 MDHEN and CDR2 SYDVKM. There are 11 residues in the CDR3. V shed 8 bases and J shed 3 bases, with 8 bases lying between them. The chain's CDR3 is CASVQGYEQYF. The CDR3 nucleotides read TGTGCCAGCGTACAGGGCTACGAGCAGTACTTC.

The sample holds a few counts of this clonotype. The chain joins TRBV6-1 to TRBJ1-2, with 9 bases aligning to TRBD1. V dropped 8 bases and J dropped 2; count of bases not matched to a gene: 6. CDR3 length: 14 residues. Germline CDR1 and CDR2: MNHNS and SASEGT. The DNA for the CDR3 is TGTGCCAGCCGCGAAGGACAGGGGAACTATGGCTACACCTTC. Translation: CASREGQGNYGYTF.

The rearrangement joins TRBV6-4 to TRBJ1-2; D call uncertain. The CDR3 runs to 13 residues. The ends were cut back, 6 bases at V and 8 bases at J, with 16 bases in the middle. Germline CDR1 MRHNA, CDR2 SNTAGT. The CDR3 DNA reads as TGTGCCAGCAGGGGAGACCTACACCACGGCTACACCTTC. Residues: CASRGDLHHGYTF.

This clonotype was detected only once. This chain uses TRBV11-2 with TRBJ1-1; D is uncertain. Trimming shortened V by 0 bases and J by 11 bases, and 10 bases separated the two germline ends. CDR1 and CDR2 (germline): SGHAT, FQNNGV. CDR3 size: 12 residues. This CDR3 is CASSLERLYAFF. The CDR3 DNA is TGTGCCAGCAGCTTAGAACGGTTGTATGCTTTCTTT. Drawing the rest from reference TRBV11-2 and TRBJ1-1, the complete variable domain is EAGVAQSPRYKIIEKRQSVAFWCNPISGHATLYWYQQILGQGPKLLIQFQNNGVVDDSQLPKDRFSAERLKGVDSTLKIQPAKLEDSAVYLCASSLERLYAFFGQGTRLTVV.

This clonotype was picked up a small number of times. The chain links TRBV12-3 or TRBV12-4 to TRBJ1-1; no reliable D call. Trimming took off 8 bases at V and 3 bases at J, with 10 bases between the two ends. This CDR3 region has 12 residues. The CDR3: CASLRGYTEAFF. CDR3 coding DNA: TGTGCCAGCCTGCGGGGATACACTGAAGCTTTCTTT.

V gene TRBV27 combines with J gene TRBJ1-2, with TRBD1 matching 10 bases. Germline-derived CDR1 and CDR2 are MNHEY and SMNVEV (reference sequence). The V and J ends lost 3 bases and 1 base, in that order; junction bases with no gene match: 2. This CDR3 has 15 amino acids. The DNA for the CDR3 is TGTGCCAGCAGTTTGAGGGACAGGGGTAACTATGGCTACACCTTC. Encoded protein: CASSLRDRGNYGYTF.

This chain uses TRBV4-1 with TRBJ2-7; TRBD1 is a possible D gene (7 bases). The length of the CDR3 is 16 residues. Trimming took off 1 base at V and 2 bases at J, with 15 bases between the two ends. CDR1 MGHRA and CDR2 YSYEKL come from the germline V gene. This chain's CDR3 is CASSQAGLGQTYEQYF. The CDR3 DNA is TGCGCCAGCAGCCAAGCGGGACTGGGACAGACCTACGAGCAGTACTTC.

This clonotype was observed a few times. V is TRBV30 and J is TRBJ1-2; 7 nucleotides match TRBD1. This CDR3 spans 12 amino acids. CDR1 GTSNPN and CDR2 SVGIG come from the germline V gene (reference sequence). V shed 5 bases and J 8 bases; nucleotides not matched to a gene: 8. CDR3 coding DNA: TGTGCCTGGGCCAGGGGGGACCCAGGCTACACCTTC. Translating it yields CAWARGDPGYTF. The whole variable domain, remainder taken from reference TRBV30 and TRBJ1-2, is SQTIHQWPATLVQPVGSPLSLECTVEGTSNPNLYWYRQAAGRGLQLLFYSVGIGQISSEVPQNLSASRPQDRQFILSSKKLLLSDSGFYLCAWARGDPGYTFGSGTRLTVV.

This chain links TRBV27 with TRBJ1-5, with no clear D. V was pared by 5 bases and J by 5 bases, with 13 bases between. There are 14 residues in the CDR3. CDR1 is MNHEY and CDR2 is SMNVEV in the germline V gene (reference sequence). The CDR3 here is CASSPRTNHQPQHF. CDR3 bases: TGTGCCAGCAGTCCCCGGACCAACCATCAGCCCCAGCATTTT.

The chain links TRBV6-1 to TRBJ1-4; 9 bases are a match to TRBD1. The V gene's germline CDR1 is MNHNS and CDR2 SASEGT. CDR3 length: 14 residues. J gave up 8 bases and V 8 bases, and 9 bases lay outside the gene matches. Here the CDR3 reads CASSVTGGEEKLFF. In nucleotides, the CDR3 is TGTGCCAGCTCCGTGACAGGGGGAGAAGAAAAACTGTTTTTT.

The chain employs TRBV20-1 and TRBJ2-1; 14 bases are shared with TRBD2. V lost 4 bases and J lost 6; bases outside the gene matches: 2. CDR1 DFQATT and CDR2 SNEGSKA come from the germline V gene (reference sequence). The length of the CDR3 is 14 residues. Here the CDR3 DNA reads TGCAGTGCTACCGGGACTAGCGGGAGCAATGAGCAGTTCTTC. Translation gives CSATGTSGSNEQFF.

This clonotype was seen a single time. The J gene is TRBJ2-2, the V gene TRBV6-1, with 12 bases matching TRBD2. Germline lookup yields CDR1 MNHNS and CDR2 SASEGT. Trimming at V came to 6 bases and at J to 6 bases, leaving 20 bases not matched to a gene. The CDR3 runs to 20 residues. The CDR3 loop is CASRPYDPTSGGPVPGELFF. The CDR3 bases are TGTGCCAGCAGGCCCTACGACCCGACTAGCGGGGGCCCCGTCCCCGGGGAGCTGTTTTTT.

This rearrangement joins TRBV28 to TRBJ1-2; TRBD1 is a possible D gene (5 bases). Trimming shortened V by 7 bases and J by 8 bases, and 17 bases separated the two germline ends. In germline, CDR1 is MDHEN, CDR2 SYDVKM. This CDR3 has 13 amino acids. The CDR3 region has the DNA TGTGCCAGCATCGGGGCGCAGGTGGGCGGCTACACCTTC. The encoded protein is CASIGAQVGGYTF.

The chain carries TRBV12-3 or TRBV12-4 and TRBJ2-7; TRBD2 matches at 7 bases. The CDR3 has 13 residues. V dropped 7 bases and J dropped 7; count of bases not matched to a gene: 10. The CDR3: CASTGEFGGEQYF. The CDR3 nucleotides read TGTGCCAGCACAGGCGAGTTCGGGGGGGAGCAGTACTTC.

The V gene is TRBV20-1, the J gene TRBJ2-1; TRBD2 matches 7 bases. V shed 3 bases, J shed 6 bases, and the junction held 11 bases outside the gene matches. Germline assignment: CDR1 DFQATT and CDR2 SNEGSKA (reference sequence). The CDR3 runs to 15 residues. The DNA of the CDR3 is TGCAGTGCTAGTTTTGAGGGCGGGAGTTCCAATGAGCAGTTCTTC. Residues: CSASFEGGSSNEQFF.